This T cell receptor (beta chain) was recovered during a study of T cell responses to AZD1222 COVID-19 vaccine (dated by TCRdb to about 2021). General notes on the study: TCR sequencing covered over 230 trial participants: roughly 200 given two doses of AZD1222 and approximately 26 given two doses of MenACWY control vaccine. Trial participants were enrolled by age into 18-55, 56-69 and 70-plus year subgroups, with roughly 160, 29 and 62 TCR-sequenced participants respectively. The paper as a whole reports these results and caveats: Epitopes outside the regions mutated in the B.1.351 and B.1.1.7 variants were reportedly recognized by nearly half of the unique spike-specific TCRs. A significant rise in spike-specific TCR breadth and depth was observed after two AZD1222 doses relative to day 0 and relative to MenACWY recipients. In the small 56-69-year group, the increase in depth fell short of significance, most likely because of low power. Conclusions about previously exposed vaccinees are limited because only six or seven AZD1222 recipients were SARS-CoV-2 seropositive at baseline. The vaccine-associated CD4 TCRs covered the entire spike protein, and the dominant responses fell in regions 160-218 and 743-854. Because no samples from the day 14 peak response were available, repertoires could be characterized only after the peak T cell response. Most participants were white British and females outnumbered males, and the authors suggested that clonal diversity may have been underestimated.

Comments on this clone: Its target antigen remains unknown. Base-call qualities are not available, and no considerably larger clone is one nucleotide away.

According to the study, the label for this sample's time point signals: about 28 days (+/-7) after the second vaccine dose. The sample's treatment or condition label, in plain terms: meningococcal conjugate vaccine given as trial control. The vaccinee samples were drawn from two UK trials, COV001 and COV002, one of which was a single-blind randomized controlled phase 2/3 trial testing AZD1222 (ChAdOx1 nCoV-19) in healthy adults. For TCRbeta chain sequencing, PBMC samples from trial participants were taken at day 0 and at day 28 after the second dose. The CDR3 regions of human TCRbeta chains were analyzed by immunosequencing. The original methods were these. Repertoire TCRs were checked for matches against a reference library of SARS-CoV-2-specific TCRs that had been generated using the MIRA antigen-specificity platform. Breadth was defined as the fraction of unique TCRs that were SARS-CoV-2-associated. Depth was defined as the fraction of total T cells that were SARS-CoV-2-associated. Using the MIRA data, each spike-specific TCR was assigned both to the spike region to which the TCR was reactive and to a CD4 or CD8 class. Log10-transformed breadth and depth values were compared by one-way ANOVA with Sidak's multiple comparisons tests. Sourced from immuneACCESS, this table was stored by TCRdb with only in-frame sequences that have V and J called. A share of the clones is absent; for the studies checked, an unresolved V gene accounts for under half, and the remainder has no known explanation. From that table come the V and J calls and clone size; the DNA was used to work out D and trimming. Within this sample are over 100,000 clones, with about 89% of them counted one time only. Of the sample, 2.5% to 4% is held by the ten largest clones.

After removal of 7 bases from V and 4 bases from J, the junction retains 8 bases not matched to a gene. CDR1 and CDR2 were assigned from the germline V gene as MDHEN and SYDVKM. The CDR3 runs 15 amino acids, cysteine and phenylalanine included. The DNA shown is the 45-base CDR3, in frame from base 1. Sequencing was performed on peripheral blood, taken 28 days after the second dose of the MenACWY control vaccine. The TCR was taken from an adult who received the MenACWY meningococcal vaccine as a control. The V and J segments used are TRBV28 and TRBJ2-1; TRBD2 aligns with 9 central bases. The nucleotide sequence is given as TGTGCCAGCATCGATGGCGGGGGGGCATACAATGAGCAGTTCTTC. It codes for CASIDGGGAYNEQFF.